The 13 T cell receptor beta chains below were found in one sample sequenced in a study of CD8 T cells in Susac syndrome (dated by TCRdb to the late 2010s). The library was generated by the immunoSEQ multiplex PCR assay. RNA was extracted using the RNeasy kit, and roughly 0.45 to 1 microgram was reverse transcribed with random hexamers. TCRdb trimmed public reads at Q25 via fastp, called clones via MiXCR and kept in-frame beta chains. Every CDR3 protein is listed once, alongside the most common genes and DNA of its rows. The sample profile shows around 79,000 distinct CDR3 sequences; around 96% of them were found once. The biggest ten clones account for approximately 0.4% of the sample. Sequencing was performed on CD8+ T cells from PBMCs. The receptors were sampled from a human donor with multiple sclerosis.

The chain couples TRBV5-1 to TRBJ2-7; TRBD1 might be the D (5 bases). There are 14 residues in the CDR3. Germline V gives CDR1 SGHRS, CDR2 YFSETQ. With 6 bases removed from V and 2 bases from J, the gap between germline ends came to 15 bases. The CDR3 region has the DNA TGCGCCAGCAAGTGGGGCGGAGCAGCCTACGAGCAGTACTTC. It specifies CASKWGGAAYEQYF.

This chain uses TRBV7-8 with TRBJ2-3; TRBD2 matches at 11 bases. CDR3 length: 18 residues. Germline assignment: CDR1 SGHVS and CDR2 FQNEAQ. J lost 4 bases, V lost 4 bases, and 13 bases had no gene match. This chain's CDR3 is CASSSLASGGPVPDTQYF. The CDR3 DNA sequence: TGTGCCAGCAGCTCCCTGGCTAGCGGGGGGCCAGTGCCAGATACGCAGTATTTT.

The chain carries TRBV9 and TRBJ1-2; 11 bases agree with TRBD1. CDR1 and CDR2 from the germline V gene are SGDLS and YYNGEE. J gave up 6 bases and V 4 bases, and 5 bases lay outside the gene matches. The CDR3 sequence is 14 residues long. This CDR3 is CASSLGDRGDGYTF. The CDR3, as DNA: TGTGCCAGCAGCCTTGGGGACAGGGGGGATGGCTACACCTTC. The full variable domain, its missing parts supplied by reference TRBV9 and TRBJ1-2, is DSGVTQTPKHLITATGQRVTLRCSPRSGDLSVYWYQQSLDQGLQFLIQYYNGEERAKGNILERFSAQQFPDLHSELNLSSLELGDSALYFCASSLGDRGDGYTFGSGTRLTVV.

The rearrangement joins TRBV5-6 to TRBJ2-7; D not certain. Trimming removed 3 bases at V and 4 bases at J, with 23 bases between. The CDR3 length is 17 residues. Germline lookup yields CDR1 SGHDT and CDR2 YYEEEE. This CDR3 is CASSSLAWTVTPYEQYF. The CDR3, as DNA: TGTGCCAGCAGCTCGCTCGCCTGGACGGTGACCCCTTACGAGCAGTACTTC.

This chain uses TRBV27 with TRBJ1-1, with TRBD1 matching over 10 bases. This CDR3 contains 16 residues. Germline V lookup: CDR1 MNHEY, CDR2 SMNVEV (reference sequence). V shed 5 bases and J 0 bases; nucleotides not matched to a gene: 6. This CDR3 is CASSTRTGGLNTEAFF. The CDR3 DNA reads TGTGCCAGCAGTACTCGGACAGGGGGACTGAACACTGAAGCTTTCTTT.

The chain carries TRBV7-9 and TRBJ1-4, with D tentatively TRBD1 (6 bases). The CDR3 runs 16 residues. V lost 1 base and J 6 bases, leaving 15 bases between the germline ends. The V gene's germline CDR1 is SEHNR and CDR2 FQNEAQ (reference sequence). CDR3: CASSLVLGAADEKLFF. CDR3 DNA sequence: TGTGCCAGCAGCTTAGTTTTGGGGGCAGCTGATGAAAAACTGTTTTTT.

The V and J genes are TRBV4-1 and TRBJ2-3; 11 bases agree with TRBD2. The germline gives CDR1 MGHRA, CDR2 YSYEKL. This CDR3 has 15 residues. Trimming at V came to 2 bases and at J to 6 bases, leaving 4 bases not matched to a gene. The CDR3 is CASSQRLAGRDTQYF. In nucleotides, the CDR3 is TGCGCCAGCAGCCAAAGACTAGCGGGGAGGGATACGCAGTATTTT.

This chain joins TRBV6-5 and TRBJ1-1, with TRBD1 as a possible D gene (5 bases). The CDR3 loop spans 13 amino acids. Germline V gene lookup returns CDR1 MNHEY and CDR2 SVGAGI. V lost 3 bases to trimming and J lost 2 bases, with 7 bases between them. This CDR3 reads CASSYQGNTEAFF. As DNA, the CDR3 is TGTGCCAGCAGTTATCAGGGTAACACTGAAGCTTTCTTT.

The CDR3 region is CASRGLDEKLFF. For the CDR3, the DNA is TGTGCCAGCCGGGGACTGGATGAAAAACTGTTTTTT. The chain uses TRBV6-1 and TRBJ1-4, with a possible D match to TRBD1 (5 bases). V shed 8 bases and J shed 6 bases, with 10 bases lying between them. This CDR3 spans 12 amino acids. Germline V gene sequence: CDR1 MNHNS, CDR2 SASEGT.

The table lists this clonotype with a count of one. In DNA, the CDR3 is TGTGCCAGCACTTCAGGCGCCTACGAGCAGTACTTC. Amino acids: CASTSGAYEQYF. The rearrangement joins TRBV6-1 to TRBJ2-7; D call uncertain. From germline, CDR1 is MNHNS and CDR2 SASEGT. This CDR3 has 12 residues. Trimming removed 7 bases at V and 2 bases at J, with 9 bases between.

The V gene is TRBV7-9, the J gene TRBJ1-2; 7 bases are shared with TRBD1. Per germline, CDR1 SEHNR and CDR2 FQNEAQ (reference sequence). V shed 5 bases, J shed 1 base, and the junction held 7 bases outside the gene matches. This CDR3 comprises 15 residues. DNA of the CDR3: TGTGCCAGCAGCATACAGGGGAGGGATAACTATGGCTACACCTTC. It is translated as CASSIQGRDNYGYTF.

CDR3 coding DNA: TGTGCCTGGAGTGTCGGTCACGAGCAGTACTTC. Encoded protein: CAWSVGHEQYF. The V gene is TRBV30, the J gene TRBJ2-7; D is ambiguous. The CDR3 runs 11 residues. Trimming left V 0 bases short and J 5 bases short, with 5 bases between. Per the germline V gene, CDR1 is GTSNPN and CDR2 is SVGIG (reference sequence).

This clonotype appeared a single time. The chain uses TRBV18 and TRBJ1-5; possible D gene TRBD1, 5 bases. CDR1 is KGHSH and CDR2 is LQKENI in the germline V gene. V lost 3 bases and J 0 bases, leaving 12 bases between the germline ends. The CDR3 runs to 16 residues. The CDR3 DNA sequence: TGTGCCAGCTCACCGACAGAGACCTATAGCAATCAGCCCCAGCATTTT. This gives the protein CASSPTETYSNQPQHF.